The clone carrying this T cell receptor (beta chain) was counted many times. The PBMCs had their origin in 10 ml of fresh peripheral blood. Amplification yielded TCR beta CDR3 regions, with RNA transcripts as the source. HTBI primers were employed in a first-round RT-PCR of the TCR CDR3. Each CDR3 protein gets one entry after TCRdb re-called the multiplex PCR reads with MiXCR. The table includes roughly 290,000 distinct CDR3 sequences, roughly 13% detected once. These data come from a study of T cells in Graves' hyperthyroidism and ophthalmopathy. Study information: It was at initial diagnosis, before any treatment, that peripheral blood was collected.

There are 13 residues in the CDR3. The germline CDR1 and CDR2 sequences are LNHDA and SQIVND (reference sequence). Trimming stripped 0 bases from V and 3 bases from J, with 3 bases between. Material for sequencing was blood. The chain links TRBV19 to TRBJ1-5; D is unclear. The clonotype originates from a middle-aged woman with Graves' hyperthyroidism. CDR3 coding DNA: TGTGCCAGTAGTATAGAGAACAATCAGCCCCAGCATTTT. Protein sequence: CASSIENNQPQHF.